These T cell receptor beta chains were read from a single sample in a study of cytomegalovirus exposure and HLA in healthy donors. TCRdb keeps only in-frame clones here, not all; method: immunoSEQ multiplex PCR. The sample lists 150,000 to 200,000 clones, around 85% occurring once. Sequenced sample: PBMCs. The source of these receptors is a man younger than 35 in good health and CMV-seropositive. Both conserved end residues are part of each CDR3. D genes are given only for firm matches. The size entry is marked missing in some rows and otherwise reads once, few, many or a size class.

. | TRBJ2-1 | . | TRBV6-6 | TGTGCCAGCATCCTTAGTCAGGCCTGGTACAATGAGCAGTTCTTC | CASILSQAWYNEQFF
TRBD1 | TRBJ2-7 | . | TRBV5-1 | TGCGCCAGCAGGACCGGGACAGTCTCCTACGAGCAGTACTTC | CASRTGTVSYEQYF
. | TRBJ2-6 | . | TRBV5-1 | TGCGCCAGCAGCTCCGTTATAGGGCTCCCCAGGGGTGGGGCCAACGTCCTGACTTTC | CASSSVIGLPRGGANVLTF
TRBD1 | TRBJ2-3 | . | TRBV5-1 | TGCGCCAGCAGCTTCGGACAGGGGGCAGATACGCAGTATTTT | CASSFGQGADTQYF
TRBD2 | TRBJ2-1 | . | TRBV5-1 | TGCGCCAGCAGCTCGGGACTAGGCGGGAATGAGCAGTTCTTC | CASSSGLGGNEQFF
TRBD2 | TRBJ2-3 | . | TRBV5-1 | TGCGCCAGCAGGATATCCAGCGGGGTTGATACGCAGTATTTT | CASRISSGVDTQYF
TRBD1 | TRBJ2-1 | . | TRBV7-9 | TGTGCCAGCAGCCAAGGACAGGGGCGGGACAATGAGCAGTTCTTC | CASSQGQGRDNEQFF
. | TRBJ1-3 | . | TRBV28 | TGTGCCAGCAGTTTTCGCCCAGGCCCTTCCCCTGGAAACACCATATATTTT | CASSFRPGPSPGNTIYF
. | TRBJ2-7 | few | TRBV28 | TGTGCCAGCAGTTGGGGGGATGAGCAGTACTTC | CASSWGDEQYF
. | TRBJ2-1 | . | TRBV29-1 | TGCAGCGTTGAAGTCCTAGAAGAGAGCCCCTACAATGAGCAGTTCTTC | CSVEVLEESPYNEQFF
TRBD1 | TRBJ1-5 | . | TRBV28 | TGTGCCAGCAGTTTTACAGGGGGTAATCAGCCCCAGCATTTT | CASSFTGGNQPQHF
TRBD2 | TRBJ2-7 | . | TRBV28 | TGTGCCAGCACCCCCGGACTAGCGGGCTCCTACGAGCAGTACTTC | CASTPGLAGSYEQYF
. | TRBJ2-1 | . | TRBV7-9 | TGTGCCAGCAGCTTTATAGGGGTAACCTACAATGAGCAGTTCTTC | CASSFIGVTYNEQFF